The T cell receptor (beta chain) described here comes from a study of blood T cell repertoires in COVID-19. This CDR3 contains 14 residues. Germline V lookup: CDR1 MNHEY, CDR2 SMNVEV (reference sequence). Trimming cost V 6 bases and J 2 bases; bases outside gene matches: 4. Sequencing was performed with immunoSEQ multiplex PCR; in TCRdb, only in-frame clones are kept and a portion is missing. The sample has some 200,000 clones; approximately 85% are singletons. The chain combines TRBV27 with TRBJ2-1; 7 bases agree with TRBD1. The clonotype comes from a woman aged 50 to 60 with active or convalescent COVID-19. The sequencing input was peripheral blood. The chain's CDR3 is CASRRGGTYNEQFF. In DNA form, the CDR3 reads TGTGCCAGCAGGAGAGGGGGCACCTACAATGAGCAGTTCTTC.